The 6 T cell receptor beta chains below come from one sample, sequenced in a study of beta chain features in type 1 diabetes. Every isolated RNA sample was fully reverse transcribed, so sequencing captured expressed TCRB transcripts. Repertoires were generated with immunoSEQ multiplex PCR, while TCRdb's copy carries only in-frame clones and drops some. The table records around 160,000 clones, roughly 48% of them present only once. The sequencing sample was made of Tregs from blood. The source of these receptors is a man aged 18-30 years in good health.

This chain joins TRBV9 and TRBJ2-1, with 9 nucleotides matching TRBD2. The CDR3 totals 15 residues. The V and J ends lost 3 bases and 4 bases, in that order; junction bases with no gene match: 5. Germline V gives CDR1 SGDLS, CDR2 YYNGEE. The CDR3 bases are TGTGCCAGCAGCGAGCGGGGGGACTTGTACAATGAGCAGTTCTTC. Encoded protein: CASSERGDLYNEQFF.

The rearrangement links TRBV13 to TRBJ2-2, with a possible D match to TRBD2 (5 bases). CDR1 is PRHDT, CDR2 FYEKMQ, per germline (reference sequence). The CDR3 spans 13 residues. Trimming took 8 bases from V and 5 from J, leaving 12 bases between them. In DNA, the CDR3 is TGTGCCAGCTCGTTGGGAGAGACCGGGGAGCTGTTTTTT. Translating it yields CASSLGETGELFF. Full variable domain (outside the CDR3, taken from reference TRBV13 and TRBJ2-2): AAGVIQSPRHLIKEKRETATLKCYPIPRHDTVYWYQQGPGQDPQFLISFYEKMQSDKGSIPDRFSAQQFSDYHSELNMSSLELGDSALYFCASSLGETGELFFGEGSRLTVL.

This clone was counted only a few times. CDR3 nucleotides: TGTGCCAGCAGCTCAAATTACAGGCAACCGAACACTGAAGCTTTCTTT. Protein sequence: CASSSNYRQPNTEAFF. The chain employs TRBV5-4 and TRBJ1-1, with D possibly being TRBD1 (5 bases). The germline gives CDR1 SGHNT, CDR2 YYREEE (reference sequence). V shed 3 bases and J shed 1 base, with 16 bases lying between them. CDR3 size: 16 residues.

V usage is TRBV7-9 and J usage is TRBJ2-1; 7 bases are shared with TRBD1. The CDR3 is 18 residues long. Germline CDR1 SEHNR, CDR2 FQNEAQ (reference sequence). The V segment lost 4 bases and the J segment 2 bases; nucleotides outside the gene matches: 14. For the CDR3, the DNA is TGTGCCAGCAGCTCGCGACAGGGTTCCCTCGGGGCCTACAATGAGCAGTTCTTC. It is translated as CASSSRQGSLGAYNEQFF.

This clone has just a few counts. The V gene is TRBV7-2, the J gene TRBJ2-4; D possibly corresponds to TRBD2 (5 bases). This CDR3 region has 16 residues. V was cut by 0 bases and J by 9 bases, with 18 bases left in between. CDR1 and CDR2 from the germline V gene are SGHTA and FQGNSA. The CDR3: CASSLAASHRSGIQYF. The CDR3 bases are TGTGCCAGCAGCTTAGCCGCCAGCCACCGCAGCGGCATTCAGTACTTC.

The chain is built from TRBV10-3 and TRBJ2-7; 14 bases agree with TRBD2. Germline CDR1 ENHRY, CDR2 SYGVKD. Trimming removed 0 bases from V and 12 bases from J; junction bases left unmatched: 4. This CDR3 is 14 amino acids long. The CDR3 region is CAISESGTSGSWYF. DNA of the CDR3: TGTGCCATCAGTGAGTCCGGGACTAGCGGGAGTTGGTACTTC.